Listed below are T cell receptor beta chains from one sample, sequenced in a study of T cell changes during pregnancy in multiple sclerosis. Measured with immunoSEQ multiplex PCR; TCRdb has only the in-frame clones, and not every one. The sample has tens of thousands of clones; more than 85% are singletons. Sequencing was performed on CD4+ T cells from peripheral blood mononuclear cells, taken after pregnancy. The receptors come from a female donor in good health, enrolled as a control in a pregnancy study. Both conserved end residues are part of each CDR3. A D gene is named only where the DNA matches it firmly. Clone sizes are given selectively: once, few, many, or a class where the clone is expanded.

CDR3: CASSLGDRGETQYF
DNA: TGTGCCAGCAGCTTAGGGGACAGGGGAGAGACCCAGTACTTC
length: 14
J: TRBJ2-5
size: -
V: TRBV7-9
D: TRBD1

CDR3: CASSLAWGGEQFF
DNA: TGTGCCAGCAGCTTAGCGTGGGGAGGCGAGCAGTTCTTC
length: 13
J: TRBJ2-1
size: -
V: TRBV7-2
D: -

CDR3: CASSVAGGPGYEQYF
DNA: TGTGCCAGCAGTGTCGCGGGAGGGCCGGGTTACGAGCAGTACTTC
length: 15
J: TRBJ2-7
size: -
V: TRBV6-4
D: TRBD2

CDR3: CASSADRDIYEQYF
DNA: TGCGCCAGCAGCGCGGACCGGGACATCTACGAGCAGTACTTC
length: 14
J: TRBJ2-7
size: -
V: TRBV5-1
D: -

CDR3: CASSVGQGYNEQFF
DNA: TGTGCCAGCAGCGTAGGGCAGGGTTACAATGAGCAGTTCTTC
length: 14
J: TRBJ2-1
size: -
V: TRBV9
D: -

CDR3: CASTYAGFDEQFF
DNA: TGTGCCAGCACCTACGCGGGGTTCGATGAGCAGTTCTTC
length: 13
J: TRBJ2-1
size: -
V: TRBV6-1
D: -

CDR3: CASSQAGGYTEAFF
DNA: TGTGCCAGCAGCCAAGCAGGGGGGTACACTGAAGCTTTCTTT
length: 14
J: TRBJ1-1
size: -
V: TRBV14
D: TRBD1

CDR3: CASSPGTGKGNWVGYTF
DNA: TGTGCCAGTAGTCCCGGGACAGGGAAAGGTAACTGGGTCGGCTACACCTTC
length: 17
J: TRBJ1-2
size: -
V: TRBV19
D: TRBD1

CDR3: CASSAVMSGANVLTF
DNA: TGCGCCAGCAGCGCGGTGATGTCTGGGGCCAACGTCCTGACTTTC
length: 15
J: TRBJ2-6
size: -
V: TRBV5-1
D: -

CDR3: CASSQERASGSVSHEQFF
DNA: TGCGCCAGCAGCCAAGAAAGGGCTAGCGGGAGCGTAAGTCATGAGCAGTTCTTC
length: 18
J: TRBJ2-1
size: -
V: TRBV4-3
D: TRBD2

CDR3: CASSQQGGRIYEQYF
DNA: TGTGCCAGCAGCCAACAGGGGGGAAGAATCTACGAGCAGTACTTC
length: 15
J: TRBJ2-7
size: -
V: TRBV7-2
D: TRBD1

CDR3: CASNGQGSGNTIYF
DNA: TGTGCCAGCAACGGACAGGGGAGTGGAAACACCATATATTTT
length: 14
J: TRBJ1-3
size: few
V: TRBV2
D: TRBD1

CDR3: CASSVGGQGDSGNTIYF
DNA: TGTGCCAGCAGCGTTGGGGGACAGGGGGATTCGGGAAACACCATATATTTT
length: 17
J: TRBJ1-3
size: -
V: TRBV9
D: TRBD1

CDR3: CASSSRQGMDEKLFF
DNA: TGCGCCAGCAGTTCAAGACAGGGAATGGATGAAAAACTGTTTTTT
length: 15
J: TRBJ1-4
size: -
V: TRBV5-1
D: TRBD1

CDR3: CASSRWGGSSYEQYF
DNA: TGTGCCAGCAGTCGGTGGGGGGGTAGCTCCTACGAGCAGTACTTC
length: 15
J: TRBJ2-7
size: few
V: TRBV5-4
D: TRBD2